Below, 12 T cell receptor beta chains from the same sample are listed, as sequenced in a study of OX40 agonist ivuxolimab in advanced cancers. Repertoires were generated with immunoSEQ multiplex PCR, while TCRdb's copy carries only in-frame clones and drops some. The sample yields around 50,000 clones, 75% to 85% seen once. The material was CD4+ or CD8+ T cells sorted from blood, obtained in a trial of the OX40 agonist ivuxolimab. These receptors were collected from an adult with an advanced solid tumor such as melanoma, head and neck, liver or kidney cancer.

The chain recombines TRBV7-3 with TRBJ2-1, with 8 bases matching TRBD2. The CDR3 runs 13 residues. Trimming removed 5 bases from V and 8 bases from J; junction bases left unmatched: 5. CDR1 is SGHTA and CDR2 is FQGTGA in the germline V gene. The DNA for the CDR3 is TGTGCCAGCAGCCCCCAGACTAGCGATGAGCAGTTCTTC. Translated, it gives CASSPQTSDEQFF. Supplemented by reference TRBV7-3 and TRBJ2-1, the full variable domain reads GAGVSQTPSNKVTEKGKYVELRCDPISGHTALYWYRQSLGQGPEFLIYFQGTGAADDSGLPNDRFFAVRPEGSVSTLKIQRTERGDSAVYLCASSPQTSDEQFFGPGTRLTVL.

This rearrangement joins TRBV6-5 to TRBJ1-1; a weak D match, TRBD1 (6 bases). V was trimmed by 5 bases and J by 6 bases, leaving 10 bases between them. Germline lookup yields CDR1 MNHEY and CDR2 SVGAGI. This CDR3 region has 12 residues. The CDR3 coding sequence is TGTGCCAGCAGTGTAAGGGGGGCTGAAGCTTTCTTT. This codes for CASSVRGAEAFF.

The chain couples TRBV19 to TRBJ1-2, with 7 bases fitting TRBD1. Trimming removed 3 bases from V and 3 bases from J; junction bases left unmatched: 7. Germline CDR1 and CDR2: LNHDA and SQIVND (reference sequence). CDR3 size: 15 residues. CDR3 amino acids: CASSMVRGQHYGYTF. The CDR3 nucleotides read TGTGCCAGTAGTATGGTACGGGGACAGCACTATGGCTACACCTTC.

The chain's CDR3 is CASTLGGGYGYTF. The CDR3 region has the DNA TGTGCCAGCACTTTGGGAGGGGGCTATGGCTACACCTTC. This sequence joins TRBV28 and TRBJ1-2; D is perhaps TRBD1 (6 bases). From germline, CDR1 is MDHEN and CDR2 SYDVKM. This CDR3 is 13 amino acids long. V lost 7 bases, J lost 4 bases, and 13 bases lay in between.

The rearrangement links TRBV5-1 to TRBJ2-4; no clear D. Germline V gene sequence: CDR1 SGHRS, CDR2 YFSETQ. CDR3 length: 14 amino acids. Trimming left V 0 bases short and J 0 bases short, with 4 bases between. The CDR3 spells CASSLAGAKNIQYF. The CDR3, as DNA: TGCGCCAGCAGCTTGGCCGGAGCCAAAAACATTCAGTACTTC.

The CDR3 nucleotides are TGCGCCAGCAGTACGGGGACACCGATCACAAGAGCTACCCAGTACTTC. Its protein product is CASSTGTPITRATQYF. V usage is TRBV5-1 and J usage is TRBJ2-5; D might be TRBD1 (6 bases). This CDR3 region has 16 residues. V was trimmed by 5 bases and J by 8 bases, leaving 25 bases between them. Germline CDR1 reads SGHRS; CDR2 reads YFSETQ.

The count of this clone is one. The chain has TRBV7-8 and TRBJ1-2; 7 bases align to TRBD1. Germline lookup yields CDR1 SGHVS and CDR2 FQNEAQ. The CDR3 consists of 15 residues. Trimming removed 6 bases from V and 8 bases from J; junction bases left unmatched: 15. CDR3 loop: CASSLEGASRQGYTF. CDR3 DNA sequence: TGTGCCAGCAGTCTTGAGGGGGCTAGTCGGCAAGGCTACACCTTC.

V and J are TRBV6-1 and TRBJ2-7, with TRBD1 identical over 8 bases. In germline, CDR1 is MNHNS, CDR2 SASEGT. CDR3 length equals 13 residues. The V and J ends lost 7 bases and 2 bases, in that order; junction bases with no gene match: 4. CDR3: CASTGGGTYEQYF. CDR3 sequence (DNA): TGTGCCAGCACAGGGGGCGGGACCTACGAGCAGTACTTC.

The chain employs TRBV20-1 and TRBJ1-1, with unresolved D. Germline loops: CDR1 DFQATT, CDR2 SNEGSKA (reference sequence). V shed 2 bases and J shed 9 bases, with 10 bases lying between them. The CDR3 runs 11 residues. The CDR3 region has the DNA TGCAGTGCTAGAAAACCCGGGAAAGCTTTCTTT. Its translation: CSARKPGKAFF.

The gene calls are TRBV2 and TRBJ1-5; 10 nucleotides agree with TRBD1. V shed 8 bases and J 1 base; nucleotides not matched to a gene: 8. The germline gives CDR1 SNHLY, CDR2 FYNNEI. The CDR3 extends over 16 amino acids. This CDR3 reads CASRRLGQGSNQPQHF. DNA of the CDR3: TGTGCCAGCCGGAGGCTGGGACAGGGGAGCAATCAGCCCCAGCATTTT.

This chain joins TRBV11-3 and TRBJ2-7; D unclear. From germline, CDR1 is SGHNT and CDR2 YENEEA. This CDR3 spans 14 amino acids. V lost 3 bases to trimming and J lost 0 bases, with 9 bases between them. As DNA, the CDR3 is TGTGCCAGCAGCTTCTTCAACAGCTCCTACGAGCAGTACTTC. It yields the protein CASSFFNSSYEQYF.

The chain recombines TRBV18 with TRBJ2-5; D might be TRBD2 (5 bases). V lost 1 base, J lost 5 bases, and 8 bases lay in between. This CDR3 region has 13 residues. The germline CDR1 and CDR2 sequences are KGHSH and LQKENI. The CDR3 sequence is CASSPLERETQYF. The CDR3 nucleotides read TGTGCCAGCTCACCACTCGAGCGGGAGACCCAGTACTTC.